What follows describes a single T cell receptor beta chain. Its target is unknown. The CDR3 runs to 15 residues. Germline assignment: CDR1 LNHDA and CDR2 SQIVND (reference sequence). V was shortened by 4 bases and J by 1 base, with 13 bases between the two germline ends. This specimen belongs to a study of radiotherapy plus CTLA-4 blockade in lung cancer. Study information: Objective response was observed in over 15% of patients, and disease control in 30% to 40%.

The assay was immunoSEQ multiplex PCR, and TCRdb's table has in-frame clones only and misses some. The repertoire consists of 40,000 to 60,000 clones, with roughly 80% occurring once and the leading ten covering approximately 3.3%. Broader study findings: Clones derived from tumor TCRs expanded in blood after radiotherapy plus ipilimumab. With interferon-beta, early dynamics of blood T cell clones were reported to best predict response.

This TCR was recovered from a human donor with non-small cell lung cancer who had stable disease on radiotherapy plus ipilimumab. V is TRBV19 and J is TRBJ1-2, with a tentative D call TRBD1 (5 bases). The specimen comprised peripheral blood, sampled from a patient treated with radiotherapy plus ipilimumab. CDR3 sequence reads: CASSTATGSNYGYTF. Here the CDR3 DNA reads TGTGCCAGTAGTACCGCCACAGGAAGTAACTATGGCTACACCTTC.